One sample yielded the 28 T cell receptor beta chains listed below, sequenced in a study of CD8+ T cells in alopecia areata. Sequencing templates came from extracted RNA that was reverse transcribed into cDNA. Clones were read by immunoSEQ multiplex PCR, and TCRdb kept only the in-frame ones, dropping some. Found here are over 150,000 clones, about 60% of them singletons; the top ten hold approximately 0.63%. Indicated treatment: oral pan-JAK inhibitor, 5-10 mg twice daily. The sample consisted of CD4+ T cells sorted from blood, taken at week 4, from a patient treated with tofacitinib. These TCRs come from a human donor with alopecia areata.

This clone was counted a few times. The V call is TRBV7-3, the J call TRBJ2-1; D unresolved. The CDR3 spans 14 residues. Deletions cut 1 base from V and 7 bases from J, with 11 bases between. Germline lookup yields CDR1 SGHTA and CDR2 FQGTGA. The CDR3 DNA reads as TGTGCCAGCAGCTTAATGAACGGTGGGAATGAGCAGTTCTTC. Translating it yields CASSLMNGGNEQFF.

The chain has TRBV15 and TRBJ2-7, with no clear D. V was shortened by 1 base and J by 0 bases, with 7 bases between the two germline ends. This CDR3 has 14 amino acids. Germline V gene sequence: CDR1 LNHNV, CDR2 YYDKDF (reference sequence). The CDR3 bases are TGTGCCACCAGCAGAGCCTTGACCTCCTACGAGCAGTACTTC. This gives the protein CATSRALTSYEQYF.

This clone appeared a few times. V gene TRBV27 combines with J gene TRBJ1-1, with 7 bases that match TRBD1. V trimming: 2 bases; J trimming: 4 bases; junction bases outside the gene matches: 4. Germline V CDR1 and CDR2: MNHEY, SMNVEV (reference sequence). The CDR3 spans 14 residues. The CDR3 is CASSLARQGTEAFF. DNA of the CDR3: TGTGCCAGCAGTTTAGCCCGACAGGGCACTGAAGCTTTCTTT.

The V and J genes are TRBV7-2 and TRBJ2-7, with a weak D call TRBD1 (6 bases). This CDR3 contains 13 residues. CDR1 is SGHTA and CDR2 is FQGNSA in the germline V gene. The V end was cut by 1 base, the J end by 7 bases, with 11 bases between. The CDR3 loop is CASSLDRVREQYF. As DNA, the CDR3 is TGTGCCAGCAGCTTAGACAGGGTACGGGAGCAGTACTTC.

The chain couples TRBV4-3 to TRBJ2-7, with D perhaps matching TRBD1 (6 bases). The CDR3 is 18 amino acids. The V gene's germline CDR1 is LGHNA and CDR2 YSLEER. The V end was cut by 4 bases, the J end by 6 bases, with 28 bases between. CDR3 DNA sequence: TGCGCCAGCAGCCCTCGAAAGTCCACTCCCTCGACAGGTCGCGAGCAGTACTTC. This gives the protein CASSPRKSTPSTGREQYF.

Only a few counts were recorded for this clone. The V call is TRBV5-1, the J call TRBJ2-5; D might be TRBD1 or TRBD2, each matching 5 bases. The CDR3 extends over 14 amino acids. The ends were cut back, 5 bases at V and 5 bases at J, with 16 bases in the middle. Germline CDR1 and CDR2: SGHRS and YFSETQ. DNA for the CDR3: TGCGCCAGCAGTTCAGGAAAGGGACGGGAGACCCAGTACTTC. Encoded protein: CASSSGKGRETQYF.

V is TRBV7-6 and J is TRBJ2-6; 10 positions agree with TRBD1. The CDR3 contains 18 residues. Germline assignment: CDR1 SGHVS and CDR2 FNYEAQ. Germline trimming cut 6 bases from V and 1 base from J; bases unmatched to any gene: 9. CDR3 loop: CASSSPGDRGSGANVLTF. In nucleotides, the CDR3 is TGTGCCAGCAGTTCCCCGGGGGACAGGGGATCTGGGGCCAACGTCCTGACTTTC. Drawing the rest from reference TRBV7-6 and TRBJ2-6, the complete variable domain is GAGVSQSPRYKVTKRGQDVALRCDPISGHVSLYWYRQALGQGPEFLTYFNYEAQQDKSGLPNDRFSAERPEGSISTLTIQRTEQRDSAMYRCASSSPGDRGSGANVLTFGAGSRLTVL.

The rearrangement links TRBV7-2 to TRBJ2-7; TRBD2 might be the D (6 bases). Germline CDR1 is SGHTA and CDR2 is FQGNSA. The length of the CDR3 is 15 residues. Trimming cost V 2 bases and J 4 bases, with 15 bases left between them. Here the CDR3 reads CASSLNPGLPYEQYF. The CDR3 DNA follows: TGTGCCAGCAGCTTAAATCCGGGACTGCCTTACGAGCAGTACTTC.

The chain is built from TRBV25-1 and TRBJ2-7, with TRBD2 matching over 11 bases. Germline CDR1 is MGHDK and CDR2 is SYGVNS. V trimming: 10 bases; J trimming: 2 bases; junction bases outside the gene matches: 10. The CDR3 covers 15 residues. In DNA, the CDR3 is TGTGCCAATTTGACGACTAGCGGGACCCCCTACGAGCAGTACTTC. Translation: CANLTTSGTPYEQYF.

This clone has a handful of counts. This chain joins TRBV29-1 and TRBJ1-1; D is perhaps TRBD1 (5 bases). Trimming pared 6 bases from V and 6 bases from J, leaving 17 bases between. Germline V lookup: CDR1 SQVTM, CDR2 ANQGSEA. This CDR3 region has 13 residues. This chain's CDR3 is CSVRDRDPSEAFF. The CDR3 DNA sequence: TGCAGCGTCCGGGACCGTGACCCGTCTGAAGCTTTCTTT.

The chain has TRBV30 and TRBJ2-5; no reliable D call. From germline, CDR1 is GTSNPN and CDR2 SVGIG (reference sequence). V gave up 1 base and J gave up 8 bases, with 14 bases separating them. The CDR3 has 13 residues. The CDR3 nucleotides read TGTGCCTGGAGTGAGTCAGGCCCAGCAACCCAGTACTTC. Translation gives CAWSESGPATQYF.

This clone was found once. Relative to the germline gene, one junction end is altered; a read error may explain this. The chain joins TRBV5-1 to TRBJ1-5; D is unresolved. In germline, CDR1 is SGHRS, CDR2 YFSETQ. CDR3 size: 15 residues. The CDR3 sequence: CASRLGPVSNQPQHF. CDR3 coding DNA: TGCGCCAGCAGATTGGGTCCAGTTAGCAATCAGCCCCAGCATTTT.

The V gene is TRBV10-3, the J gene TRBJ1-2, with D uncertain. Trimming took 0 bases from V and 2 from J, leaving 7 bases between them. This CDR3 has 14 residues. Germline CDR1 reads ENHRY; CDR2 reads SYGVKD. CDR3: CAISESRGNYGYTF. For the CDR3, the DNA is TGTGCCATCAGTGAGTCAAGAGGGAACTATGGCTACACCTTC.

The V call is TRBV7-3, the J call TRBJ2-1; no firm D call. This CDR3 has 15 amino acids. Trimming took 7 bases from V and 6 from J, leaving 19 bases between them. Germline CDR1 is SGHTA and CDR2 is FQGTGA. The CDR3 loop reads CASTPKPRGPNEQFF. CDR3 nucleotide sequence: TGTGCCAGCACCCCCAAGCCCAGAGGCCCCAATGAGCAGTTCTTC.

J is TRBJ2-5 and V is TRBV9; D ambiguous. The CDR3 spans 14 residues. Trimming removed 6 bases at V and 2 bases at J, with 14 bases between. Germline CDR1 and CDR2: SGDLS and YYNGEE. This CDR3 reads CASTRSASQETQYF. In DNA, the CDR3 is TGTGCCAGCACCCGCTCGGCGTCGCAAGAGACCCAGTACTTC.

The V and J genes are TRBV29-1 and TRBJ2-3; D call uncertain. Germline V gene data show CDR1 as SQVTM and CDR2 as ANQGSEA. The CDR3 is 15 residues long. The V end lost 1 base, the J end lost 0 bases, and 11 bases lay between the germline ends. The CDR3 protein is CSVEGTADSTDTQYF. As DNA, the CDR3 is TGCAGCGTTGAAGGGACGGCAGACAGCACAGATACGCAGTATTTT.

This chain joins TRBV15 and TRBJ2-5; 8 bases are shared with TRBD2. The germline CDR1 and CDR2 sequences are LNHNV and YYDKDF (reference sequence). V lost 1 base and J lost 3; bases outside the gene matches: 4. CDR3 length equals 15 residues. The CDR3 region is CATSRALAEKETQYF. For the CDR3, the DNA is TGTGCCACCAGCAGAGCACTAGCGGAAAAAGAGACCCAGTACTTC. Full variable domain (missing parts from reference TRBV15 and TRBJ2-5): DAMVIQNPRYQVTQFGKPVTLSCSQTLNHNVMYWYQQKSSQAPKLLFHYYDKDFNNEADTPDNFQSRRPNTSFCFLDIRSPGLGDTAMYLCATSRALAEKETQYFGPGTRLLVL.

This chain joins TRBV30 and TRBJ1-1; no firm D call. CDR1 is GTSNPN, CDR2 SVGIG, per germline (reference sequence). V was trimmed by 5 bases and J by 1 base, leaving 17 bases between them. The CDR3 runs to 15 residues. CDR3 region: CAWQPRLGGNTEAFF. Written as DNA, the CDR3 is TGTGCCTGGCAACCTCGTCTCGGAGGGAACACTGAAGCTTTCTTT.

This sequence joins TRBV5-1 and TRBJ2-3; 11 positions match TRBD2. Germline V gene data show CDR1 as SGHRS and CDR2 as YFSETQ. V shed 5 bases, J shed 4 bases, and the junction held 18 bases outside the gene matches. CDR3 length: 19 residues. CDR3 in amino acids: CASSQTGLAGGKGADTQYF. CDR3 coding DNA: TGCGCCAGCAGTCAGACCGGGTTAGCGGGAGGGAAGGGCGCAGATACGCAGTATTTT. The full variable domain, rest sourced from reference TRBV5-1 and TRBJ2-3, is KAGVTQTPRYLIKTRGQQVTLSCSPISGHRSVSWYQQTPGQGLQFLFEYFSETQRNKGNFPGRFSGRQFSNSRSEMNVSTLELGDSALYLCASSQTGLAGGKGADTQYFGPGTRLTVL.

In its sample, this clone was seen once. This chain connects TRBV28 to TRBJ2-7, with D possibly TRBD2 on 6 matching bases. CDR1 and CDR2 from the germline V gene are MDHEN and SYDVKM. CDR3 length: 14 amino acids. V lost 6 bases and J 6 bases, leaving 18 bases between the germline ends. CDR3 amino acids: CASSLNLVGGEQYF. Here the CDR3 DNA reads TGTGCCAGCAGCCTTAACCTAGTGGGGGGCGAGCAGTACTTC.

This clone was detected only a few times. The chain uses TRBV6-6 and TRBJ2-5, with D possibly matching TRBD2 (5 bases). Germline CDR1 MNHNY, CDR2 SVGAGI (reference sequence). V was cut by 5 bases and J by 1 base, with 11 bases left in between. The CDR3 extends over 14 amino acids. The CDR3 DNA sequence: TGTGCCAGCAGTGAGGGAGCGTTCCAAGAGACCCAGTACTTC. Translation: CASSEGAFQETQYF.

The genes are TRBV23-1 and TRBJ1-3, with 11 bases aligning to TRBD1. TRBV23-1 is flagged as an ORF with uncertain function. V was pared by 2 bases and J by 3 bases, with 6 bases of the junction left unmatched. The CDR3 contains 17 residues. The CDR3 loop reads CASSQHPGTGGGNTIYF. The CDR3 region has the DNA TGCGCCAGCAGTCAACACCCCGGGACAGGGGGTGGAAACACCATATATTTT.

This clone turned up a few times. The chain joins TRBV27 to TRBJ2-7; unclear D gene. CDR1 and CDR2 from the germline V gene are MNHEY and SMNVEV (reference sequence). The CDR3 is 15 amino acids. Trimming shortened V by 2 bases and J by 5 bases, and 16 bases separated the two germline ends. DNA for the CDR3: TGTGCCAGCAGTTTAAGGGCCCAGCACCCCAACGAGCAGTACTTC. Translation gives CASSLRAQHPNEQYF.

The chain uses TRBV5-6 and TRBJ1-2; the match to TRBD1 covers 8 bases. Per germline, CDR1 SGHDT and CDR2 YYEEEE. The CDR3 has 14 amino acids. The V segment lost 4 bases and the J segment 8 bases; nucleotides outside the gene matches: 10. Here the CDR3 reads CASSDDRGLRGYTF. In DNA form, the CDR3 reads TGTGCCAGCAGCGATGACAGGGGCCTCCGAGGCTACACCTTC.

This clone was seen only a few times. This chain joins TRBV5-6 and TRBJ2-1; D is uncertain. The CDR3 has 12 residues. The germline V and J ends were trimmed by 0 bases and 12 bases, with 10 bases remaining between them. In germline, CDR1 is SGHDT, CDR2 YYEEEE. As DNA, the CDR3 is TGTGCCAGCAGCTTGGGGTGGGTAGGGCAGTTCTTC. This encodes CASSLGWVGQFF.

This clone has just a few counts. The chain is built from TRBV6-1 and TRBJ2-7; no firm D call. The CDR3 is 14 residues long. The germline gives CDR1 MNHNS, CDR2 SASEGT. V lost 6 bases and J lost 0, with 12 bases in between. The CDR3 sequence: CASSATYGSYEQYF. CDR3 bases: TGTGCCAGCAGCGCAACCTATGGCTCCTACGAGCAGTACTTC.

The chain uses TRBV30 and TRBJ1-4; D is perhaps TRBD1 (6 bases). V shed 3 bases and J shed 4 bases, with 15 bases lying between them. This CDR3 has 15 amino acids. From germline, CDR1 is GTSNPN and CDR2 SVGIG (reference sequence). Here the CDR3 DNA reads TGTGCCTGGAGGGAGGGGGTTGTGAGTAATGAAAAACTGTTTTTT. This translates into CAWREGVVSNEKLFF.

The gene calls are TRBV18 and TRBJ2-4, with D tentatively TRBD1 (5 bases). CDR3 length: 15 amino acids. V shed 3 bases and J shed 9 bases, with 18 bases lying between them. In germline, CDR1 is KGHSH, CDR2 LQKENI. The CDR3 region is CASSPDKGRGGIQYF. The DNA for the CDR3 is TGTGCCAGCTCACCGGACAAGGGTAGGGGTGGCATTCAGTACTTC.